These 18 T cell receptor beta chains came from one sample sequenced in a study of cytomegalovirus exposure and HLA in healthy donors (dated by TCRdb to 2016 to 2017). The protocol used for the library was the immunoSEQ multiplex PCR assay. For the multiplex PCR, a mixture combining 60 forward primers for TCR Vbeta segments and 13 reverse primers for TCR Jbeta segments was used. In TCRdb, the immuneACCESS table is reduced to in-frame sequences with V and J assigned. These tables do not hold every clone; where another copy was compared, an unresolved V gene accounts for under half, and the others remain unexplained. The sample includes 95,000 to 150,000 clones, with just over 65% observed a single time. About 1.5% of the sample goes to the ten largest clones. Material: PBMCs. These receptor sequences come from a man between 18 and 35 years old in good health and CMV-seronegative.

The rearrangement uses TRBV7-2 and TRBJ2-7, with 8 bases identical to TRBD2. Germline values: CDR1 SGHTA, CDR2 FQGNSA. This CDR3 is 15 amino acids long. J was trimmed by 2 bases and V by 5 bases; bases with no gene match: 8. CDR3 sequence reads: CASSPRGGSPYEQYF. CDR3 nucleotides: TGTGCCAGCAGCCCACGGGGGGGTAGTCCCTACGAGCAGTACTTC.

A few counts support this clone. This chain links TRBV28 with TRBJ2-7; a weak D match, TRBD1 (6 bases). The CDR3 is made up of 14 amino acids. V was trimmed by 7 bases and J by 3 bases, leaving 16 bases between them. Germline V lookup: CDR1 MDHEN, CDR2 SYDVKM. The CDR3 DNA reads as TGTGCCAGCAACTCAGGGGCTACCCTCTACGAGCAGTACTTC. Amino acid sequence: CASNSGATLYEQYF.

In its sample, this clone was seen a few times. V usage is TRBV11-1 and J usage is TRBJ1-2; D is undetermined. Germline V lookup: CDR1 SGHAT, CDR2 FQDESV (reference sequence). The CDR3 consists of 18 residues. V was pared by 3 bases and J by 2 bases, with 22 bases between. The DNA of the CDR3 is TGTGCCAGCAGCTTCCGACTCTCTCCAGACGATGAGAACTATGGCTACACCTTC. Translating it yields CASSFRLSPDDENYGYTF.

The gene calls are TRBV18 and TRBJ2-1, with D tentatively TRBD2 (5 bases). The germline gives CDR1 KGHSH, CDR2 LQKENI. This CDR3 is 16 amino acids long. V was pared by 3 bases and J by 5 bases, with 17 bases between. In nucleotides, the CDR3 is TGTGCCAGCTCACCTTCCCTTGGGTCGGGGAACAATGAGCAGTTCTTC. Protein: CASSPSLGSGNNEQFF.

The chain employs TRBV10-1 and TRBJ2-1, with 8 bases matching TRBD2. This CDR3 comprises 17 residues. After removal of 6 bases from V and 0 bases from J, the junction contained 10 bases not matched to a gene. Germline CDR1 is WNHNN and CDR2 is SYGVQD (reference sequence). The CDR3 DNA sequence: TGCGCCAGCAGCTCGGGGGGGGGCGGCTTCTCCTACAATGAGCAGTTCTTC. It encodes CASSSGGGGFSYNEQFF.

The V and J genes are TRBV6-5 and TRBJ2-7, with D possibly matching TRBD2 (6 bases). The CDR3 is made up of 13 amino acids. Germline CDR1 and CDR2: MNHEY and SVGAGI. Trimming shortened V by 6 bases and J by 6 bases, and 15 bases separated the two germline ends. Written as DNA, the CDR3 is TGTGCCAGCAGACAGGCGGCGGGGCCCGAGCAGTACTTC. It translates to CASRQAAGPEQYF.

The DNA of the CDR3 is TGTGCCAGCAGTGCCACAGGAGCCCCTGGAAACACCATATATTTT. Its translation is CASSATGAPGNTIYF. V usage is TRBV27 and J usage is TRBJ1-3; weak D call: TRBD1 (5 bases). The CDR3 consists of 15 residues. Trimming shortened V by 5 bases and J by 2 bases, and 13 bases separated the two germline ends. Germline CDR1 MNHEY, CDR2 SMNVEV (reference sequence).

The table lists this clone with a few counts. The rearrangement uses TRBV19 and TRBJ1-1; 7 nucleotides match TRBD1. Germline CDR1 and CDR2: LNHDA and SQIVND (reference sequence). This CDR3 comprises 13 residues. With V trimmed by 7 bases and J by 10 bases, 12 bases remained unmatched. The CDR3 spells CASKGDSPSGAFF. CDR3 sequence (DNA): TGTGCCAGTAAGGGGGACAGCCCCTCGGGAGCTTTCTTT.

V usage is TRBV5-1 and J usage is TRBJ2-2, with D tentatively TRBD1 (6 bases). V lost 3 bases and J 3 bases, leaving 12 bases between the germline ends. Germline CDR1 is SGHRS and CDR2 is YFSETQ. This CDR3 has 15 residues. CDR3 protein: CASSSGGQDTGELFF. Written as DNA, the CDR3 is TGCGCCAGCAGCTCTGGGGGACAAGACACCGGGGAGCTGTTTTTT.

The rearrangement uses TRBV5-6 and TRBJ1-2; 8 bases align to TRBD1. Germline CDR1 and CDR2: SGHDT and YYEEEE. J was trimmed by 7 bases and V by 6 bases; bases with no gene match: 5. This CDR3 comprises 12 residues. CDR3 sequence (DNA): TGTGCCAGCACCAGGACAGGGCGTGGCTACACCTTC. Protein product: CASTRTGRGYTF.

This sequence joins TRBV7-8 and TRBJ1-5; the D gene is possibly TRBD1 (5 bases). CDR1 and CDR2 (germline): SGHVS, FQNEAQ. CDR3 length: 14 residues. V was pared by 2 bases and J by 5 bases, with 10 bases between. The CDR3, as DNA: TGTGCCAGCAGCTTAATCGACAGCCATCAGCCCCAGCATTTT. It translates to CASSLIDSHQPQHF.

This clone was counted only a few times. The chain is built from TRBV11-2 and TRBJ2-1, with 11 bases lining up with TRBD1. Losses at the gene ends were 6 bases for V and 9 bases for J; bases not matched to a gene: 16. The V gene's germline CDR1 is SGHAT and CDR2 FQNNGV. This CDR3 spans 17 amino acids. In DNA, the CDR3 is TGTGCCAGCAGAATGGGAAGGGCGGACAGGGGGCCAAGTGAGCAGTTCTTC. As protein: CASRMGRADRGPSEQFF.

The sample holds a few counts of this clone. CDR3 coding DNA: TGTGCCACCAGCCCCAGCGGCTCTTCCTACGAGCAGTACTTC. It codes for CATSPSGSSYEQYF. This rearrangement joins TRBV15 to TRBJ2-7; perhaps TRBD2 as D (5 bases). The CDR3 spans 14 residues. V shed 5 bases and J shed 1 base, with 12 bases lying between them. Germline assignment: CDR1 LNHNV and CDR2 YYDKDF (reference sequence).

This clone has more than one count but fewer than ten. The J gene is TRBJ2-3, the V gene TRBV14; D might be TRBD2 (5 bases). CDR1 and CDR2 from the germline V gene are SGHDN and FVKESK. This CDR3 contains 13 residues. The V end was cut by 1 base, the J end by 9 bases, with 11 bases between. The CDR3, as DNA: TGTGCCAGCAGCCAAGTGTCTGGGAGAACGCAGTATTTT. Its protein is CASSQVSGRTQYF. The whole variable domain, filled in from reference TRBV14 and TRBJ2-3, reads EAGVTQFPSHSVIEKGQTVTLRCDPISGHDNLYWYRRVMGKEIKFLLHFVKESKQDESGMPNNRFLAERTGGTYSTLKVQPAELEDSGVYFCASSQVSGRTQYFGPGTRLTVL.

The rearrangement joins TRBV4-3 to TRBJ1-3; 9 bases match TRBD1. Germline values: CDR1 LGHNA, CDR2 YSLEER. V trimming: 2 bases; J trimming: 1 base; junction bases outside the gene matches: 6. This CDR3 is 17 amino acids long. The CDR3, as DNA: TGCGCCAGCAGCCAATCCCGGGACAGGGCGTCTGGAAACACCATATATTTT. Its translation is CASSQSRDRASGNTIYF.

This clone was observed a handful of times. The chain links TRBV25-1 to TRBJ1-4, with 9 nucleotides matching TRBD1. Losses at the gene ends were 5 bases for V and 8 bases for J; bases not matched to a gene: 6. Germline lookup yields CDR1 MGHDK and CDR2 SYGVNS. This CDR3 is 14 amino acids long. Here the CDR3 reads CASSTGGLGEKLFF. The CDR3 DNA sequence: TGTGCCAGCAGTACAGGGGGCCTCGGGGAAAAACTGTTTTTT.

The chain uses TRBV2 and TRBJ1-2, with D perhaps TRBD1 (5 bases). This CDR3 is 11 amino acids long. Germline CDR1 is SNHLY and CDR2 is FYNNEI. V was cut by 8 bases and J by 6 bases, with 10 bases left in between. The CDR3 nucleotides read TGTGCCAGCCTACAGGCCAATGGCTACACCTTC. This sequence encodes CASLQANGYTF.

The chain couples TRBV27 to TRBJ1-1; no firm D call. The CDR3 loop spans 13 amino acids. Between the trimmed V and J ends, which lost 8 bases and 6 bases, there was a span of 16 bases. CDR1 MNHEY and CDR2 SMNVEV come from the germline V gene (reference sequence). CDR3 region: CASCPRGGAEAFF. CDR3 sequence (DNA): TGTGCCAGCTGCCCCCGGGGTGGGGCTGAAGCTTTCTTT.